Each of the 18 T cell receptor beta chains below was sequenced from the same sample in a study of T cells after yellow fever vaccination. MiXCR, applied by TCRdb to the 5' RACE reads, yields one record per CDR3 protein. The top ten hold 20% to 25% of the sample, which has hundreds of thousands of distinct CDR3 sequences, roughly 3.5% seen once. The material was PBMCs, obtained on the day of the yellow fever booster vaccination. The receptors originated from a man aged 18 to 29 who received the YFV17D yellow fever vaccine.

V and J are TRBV5-1 and TRBJ2-2, with 10 bases fitting TRBD2. Germline V gives CDR1 SGHRS, CDR2 YFSETQ. The CDR3 consists of 16 residues. V gave up 1 base and J gave up 10 bases; unmatched junction bases: 10. The CDR3 spells CASSLPAGGPRTELFF. The CDR3 region has the DNA TGCGCCAGCAGCTTGCCAGCGGGGGGGCCCCGCACGGAGCTGTTTTTT.

V is TRBV6-5 and J is TRBJ1-5; possibly TRBD1 for D (5 bases). There are 14 residues in the CDR3. Germline CDR1 reads MNHEY; CDR2 reads SVGAGI. Trimming shortened V by 6 bases and J by 6 bases, and 15 bases separated the two germline ends. In DNA form, the CDR3 reads TGTGCCAGCAGACAGGCAGGGAGGGGTCAGCCCCAGCATTTT. This gives the protein CASRQAGRGQPQHF.

The genes are TRBV5-1 and TRBJ2-5; 9 nucleotides align to TRBD2. Germline V gene sequence: CDR1 SGHRS, CDR2 YFSETQ. V trimming: 5 bases; J trimming: 5 bases; junction bases outside the gene matches: 7. The CDR3 contains 14 residues. CDR3 region: CASRTSGSRETQYF. The DNA for the CDR3 is TGCGCCAGCAGGACTAGCGGAAGTCGGGAGACCCAGTACTTC.

This clonotype showed up many times. The V and J genes are TRBV5-6 and TRBJ2-3; D assignment may be TRBD1 or TRBD2 (5 bases each). Trimming stripped 4 bases from V and 8 bases from J, with 17 bases between. Germline V gene data show CDR1 as SGHDT and CDR2 as YYEEEE. The CDR3 extends over 14 amino acids. As DNA, the CDR3 is TGTGCCAGCAGCGTACGGCGGTTGAGGGGTACGCAGTATTTT. Its translation: CASSVRRLRGTQYF.

This clonotype has just a few counts. The chain employs TRBV6-6 and TRBJ1-6, with a weak D call TRBD1 (5 bases). Trimming stripped 5 bases from V and 10 bases from J, with 18 bases between. The CDR3 spans 15 residues. The germline V gene has CDR1 MNHNY and CDR2 SVGAGI (reference sequence). CDR3 in amino acids: CASSRSRGEQSPLHF. The DNA of the CDR3 is TGTGCCAGCAGTAGGTCTAGGGGCGAACAATCACCCCTCCACTTT.

This clonotype was counted at least ten times. This chain links TRBV5-4 with TRBJ2-7; 8 nucleotides align to TRBD1. J was trimmed by 3 bases and V by 4 bases; bases with no gene match: 3. Per germline, CDR1 SGHNT and CDR2 YYREEE (reference sequence). The CDR3 has 13 residues. This CDR3 reads CASSRGQGYEQYV. The CDR3 bases are TGTGCCAGCAGCCGAGGACAGGGCTACGAGCAGTACGTC.

This clonotype was counted between two and nine times. This chain links TRBV4-3 with TRBJ2-1; D might be TRBD1 (6 bases). The germline CDR1 and CDR2 sequences are LGHNA and YSLEER. The V end was cut by 5 bases, the J end by 2 bases, with 13 bases between. The CDR3 extends over 15 amino acids. The CDR3 bases are TGCGCCAGCAGCACGGGACACCGAACCTACAATGAGCAGTTCTTC. Amino acids: CASSTGHRTYNEQFF.

In its sample, this clonotype was seen many times. The genes are TRBV5-1 and TRBJ2-1; D may match TRBD1 or TRBD2 (5 bases each). Per germline, CDR1 SGHRS and CDR2 YFSETQ. The CDR3 extends over 16 amino acids. With 3 bases removed from V and 7 bases from J, the gap between germline ends came to 20 bases. The chain's CDR3 is CASSSGPLLLRNEQFF. The CDR3 nucleotides are TGCGCCAGCAGCTCGGGGCCACTCCTCTTGAGAAATGAGCAGTTCTTC.

This clonotype was counted only a few times. This chain links TRBV23-1 with TRBJ2-1; 10 nucleotides line up with TRBD1. TRBV23-1 is labeled an ORF, and its function is uncertain. CDR3 length equals 17 residues. V dropped 2 bases and J dropped 2; count of bases not matched to a gene: 6. The CDR3 spells CASSQEPGQGTYNEQFF. The CDR3 DNA reads TGCGCCAGCAGTCAAGAACCGGGACAGGGGACCTACAATGAGCAGTTCTTC.

The chain joins TRBV4-1 to TRBJ1-6, with 9 bases lining up with TRBD1. The length of the CDR3 is 18 residues. The trim removed 4 bases at V and 7 bases at J, leaving 14 bases unmatched. Germline assignment: CDR1 MGHRA and CDR2 YSYEKL. Written as DNA, the CDR3 is TGCGCCAGCAGCCCTATCAATTTTTGGACAGGGGAGAATTCACCCCTCCACTTT. This gives the protein CASSPINFWTGENSPLHF.

J is TRBJ2-3 and V is TRBV18, with D hard to call. V was cut by 0 bases and J by 2 bases, with 9 bases left in between. Per germline, CDR1 KGHSH and CDR2 LQKENI. This CDR3 is 15 amino acids long. The CDR3 DNA is TGTGCCAGCTCACCACCAATCAGCCACACAGATACGCAGTATTTT. Residues: CASSPPISHTDTQYF. The full variable domain, with the rest looked up from reference TRBV18 and TRBJ2-3, is NAGVMQNPRHLVRRRGQEARLRCSPMKGHSHVYWYRQLPEEGLKFMVYLQKENIIDESGMPKERFSAEFPKEGPSILRIQQVVRGDSAAYFCASSPPISHTDTQYFGPGTRLTVL.

This chain connects TRBV7-3 to TRBJ2-4; the match to TRBD2 covers 15 bases. The junction had 9 bases not matched to a gene; V was cut back by 5 bases and J by 7 bases. The CDR3 loop spans 17 amino acids. Germline CDR1 and CDR2: SGHTA and FQGTGA. This CDR3 reads CASSPGLAGGPGNIQYF. CDR3 nucleotide sequence: TGTGCCAGCAGCCCTGGACTAGCGGGGGGGCCGGGTAACATTCAGTACTTC.

Many counts were recorded for this clonotype. The rearrangement links TRBV4-1 to TRBJ2-3; 7 nucleotides align to TRBD2. This CDR3 has 15 residues. The V gene end was trimmed by 6 bases and the J gene end by 2 bases; junction bases not matched to a gene: 8. Germline V lookup: CDR1 MGHRA, CDR2 YSYEKL. CDR3 sequence reads: CASRTSGVNTDTQYF. The CDR3 DNA follows: TGCGCCAGCAGGACGAGCGGGGTAAACACAGATACGCAGTATTTT.

V is TRBV7-9 and J is TRBJ2-3, with 10 bases that match TRBD2. CDR1 is SEHNR and CDR2 is FQNEAQ in the germline V gene (reference sequence). The CDR3 runs to 15 residues. The J segment lost 4 bases and the V segment lost 5 bases, leaving 6 bases of the junction unmatched. DNA for the CDR3: TGTGCCAGCAGCGTTAGCGGGGGGAACCCAGATACGCAGTATTTT. This codes for CASSVSGGNPDTQYF.

In its sample, this clonotype was seen a few times. The V call is TRBV24-1, the J call TRBJ2-3, with a possible D match to TRBD2 (6 bases). CDR3 length: 14 amino acids. In germline, CDR1 is KGHDR, CDR2 SFDVKD. V was shortened by 5 bases and J by 3 bases, with 11 bases between the two germline ends. The CDR3 spells CATSAAGSTDTQYF. The CDR3 DNA reads TGTGCCACCAGTGCTGCCGGGAGTACAGATACGCAGTATTTT.

This clonotype was counted a few times. V and J are TRBV5-1 and TRBJ1-2, with D maybe TRBD1 (5 bases). The length of the CDR3 is 15 residues. V was pared by 0 bases and J by 7 bases, with 16 bases between. Germline CDR1 and CDR2: SGHRS and YFSETQ. DNA for the CDR3: TGCGCCAGCAGCTTGGGCAGGGAGATGATACGTGGCTACACCTTC. Its translation is CASSLGREMIRGYTF.

At least ten counts were recorded for this clonotype. The CDR3 spells CSARDPLGGPSEQYF. CDR3 coding DNA: TGCAGTGCTAGAGACCCACTGGGGGGGCCCAGCGAGCAGTACTTC. V and J are TRBV20-1 and TRBJ2-7; D might be TRBD2 (7 bases). CDR3 length: 15 amino acids. Trimming removed 0 bases at V and 6 bases at J, with 18 bases between. Germline CDR1 is DFQATT and CDR2 is SNEGSKA (reference sequence).

This clonotype was recorded at least ten times. This chain connects TRBV20-1 to TRBJ2-2, with D perhaps matching TRBD2 (5 bases). Germline V gene sequence: CDR1 DFQATT, CDR2 SNEGSKA (reference sequence). V was trimmed by 6 bases and J by 1 base, leaving 12 bases between them. The CDR3 is 14 residues long. The CDR3 DNA is TGCAGTGCCCCTATCGCGGGGAACACCGGGGAGCTGTTTTTT. Protein product: CSAPIAGNTGELFF.